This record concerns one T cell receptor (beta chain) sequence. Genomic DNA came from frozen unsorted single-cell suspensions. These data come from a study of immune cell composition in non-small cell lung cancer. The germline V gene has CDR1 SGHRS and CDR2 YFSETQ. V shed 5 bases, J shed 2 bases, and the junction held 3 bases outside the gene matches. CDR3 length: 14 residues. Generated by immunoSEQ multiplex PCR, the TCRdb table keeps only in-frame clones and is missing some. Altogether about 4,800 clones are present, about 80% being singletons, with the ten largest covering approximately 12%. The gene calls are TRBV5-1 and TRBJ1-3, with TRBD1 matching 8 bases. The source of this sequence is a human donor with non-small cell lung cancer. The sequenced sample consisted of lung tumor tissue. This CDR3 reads CASSQGATGNTIYF. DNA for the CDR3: TGCGCCAGCAGTCAGGGGGCCACTGGAAACACCATATATTTT. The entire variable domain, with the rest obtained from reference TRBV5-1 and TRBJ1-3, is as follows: KAGVTQTPRYLIKTRGQQVTLSCSPISGHRSVSWYQQTPGQGLQFLFEYFSETQRNKGNFPGRFSGRQFSNSRSEMNVSTLELGDSALYLCASSQGATGNTIYFGEGSWLTVV.